What follows are 2 T cell receptor beta chains derived from one specimen sequenced in a study of shared clonotypes between healthy human individuals. The assay was immunoSEQ multiplex PCR, and TCRdb's table has in-frame clones only and misses some. The table has approximately 640,000 clones, roughly 87% seen once. Material for sequencing was memory CD8+ T cells from PBMCs. As for subset: CD45RO+ cells pooled with CCR7-negative TemRA cells. Receptor source: a man between 18 and 29 years old in good health. Some clones in this sample may be carry-over from other donors' samples.

The chain links TRBV9 to TRBJ2-1; no clear D gene. The CDR3 covers 13 residues. V dropped 3 bases and J dropped 5 bases, with 9 bases sitting between them. Germline V gene lookup returns CDR1 SGDLS and CDR2 YYNGEE. Written as DNA, the CDR3 is TGTGCCAGCAGCGCTCCCCTGAACAATGAGCAGTTCTTC. Amino acids: CASSAPLNNEQFF.

The chain uses TRBV30 and TRBJ1-1; D uncertain. The CDR3 is 12 amino acids. The V end lost 4 bases, the J end lost 4 bases, and 10 bases lay between the germline ends. Germline V gene lookup returns CDR1 GTSNPN and CDR2 SVGIG (reference sequence). The CDR3 loop reads CAWTDRATEAFF. In DNA form, the CDR3 reads TGTGCCTGGACGGATCGTGCCACTGAAGCTTTCTTT.